The 18 T cell receptor beta chains below were found in one sample sequenced in a study of technical replicates of blood from several donors. The protocol was immunoSEQ multiplex PCR, while the TCRdb copy is restricted to in-frame clones and leaves out a portion. Here the sample spans roughly 80,000 clones, under 95% being singletons. The specimen sequenced was T cells isolated from PBMCs. These receptors originate from a human donor in good health.

Regarding this clone: At one boundary the junction diverges from the germline segment, which might be a read error. The chain carries TRBV7-7 and TRBJ2-1; 8 nucleotides agree with TRBD1. This CDR3 has 16 amino acids. Germline CDR1 is SSHAT and CDR2 is FNYEAQ (reference sequence). The CDR3 spells CASSSGPGQVYNEQFF. DNA of the CDR3: TGTGCTAGCAGCTCTGGCCCGGGACAGGTATACAATGAGCAGTTCTTC.

In this sample, this clone turned up a few times. The V call is TRBV30, the J call TRBJ2-1, with TRBD2 as a possible D gene (6 bases). The V end lost 3 bases, the J end lost 6 bases, and 18 bases lay between the germline ends. Germline V gives CDR1 GTSNPN, CDR2 SVGIG (reference sequence). The CDR3 extends over 15 amino acids. In DNA form, the CDR3 reads TGTGCCTGGAGCCGCCTACTATCAGCGGGCAATGAGCAGTTCTTC. Its translation is CAWSRLLSAGNEQFF.

This chain connects TRBV2 to TRBJ2-7, with D tentatively TRBD1 (6 bases). Germline V CDR1 and CDR2: SNHLY, FYNNEI. Deletions cut 10 bases from V and 1 base from J, with 14 bases between. CDR3 length equals 13 residues. CDR3 DNA: TGTGCCACCGGACAGTCAAAATCCTACGAGCAGTACTTC. It codes for CATGQSKSYEQYF. The whole variable domain, filled in from reference TRBV2 and TRBJ2-7, reads EPEVTQTPSHQVTQMGQEVILRCVPISNHLYFYWYRQILGQKVEFLVSFYNNEISEKSEIFDDQFSVERPDGSNFTLKIRSTKLEDSAMYFCATGQSKSYEQYFGPGTRLTVT.

The V gene is TRBV5-4, the J gene TRBJ2-2; 9 positions agree with TRBD2. The germline CDR1 and CDR2 sequences are SGHNT and YYREEE (reference sequence). This CDR3 has 13 residues. The CDR3 loop reads CVISGSAAGELFF. The CDR3 nucleotides read TGTGTAATTAGCGGGAGTGCGGCCGGGGAGCTGTTTTTT.

CDR3 nucleotides: TGTGCCAGCACCCTATATCTCGGACAGGGGGCCGGGCAGCCCCAGCATTTT. Translating it yields CASTLYLGQGAGQPQHF. The J gene is TRBJ1-5, the V gene TRBV28; 11 bases line up with TRBD1. V dropped 7 bases and J dropped 7; count of bases not matched to a gene: 15. The CDR3 totals 17 residues. In germline, CDR1 is MDHEN, CDR2 SYDVKM.

This sequence joins TRBV19 and TRBJ1-1; 7 bases are a match to TRBD1. The junction had 7 bases not matched to a gene; V was cut back by 6 bases and J by 0 bases. CDR1 is LNHDA and CDR2 is SQIVND in the germline V gene (reference sequence). This CDR3 contains 15 residues. The CDR3 nucleotides read TGTGCCAGTAGCAGGGACAGAGAACTGAACACTGAAGCTTTCTTT. Encoded protein: CASSRDRELNTEAFF. Combining the CDR3 with reference TRBV19 and TRBJ1-1 gives the whole variable domain DGGITQSPKYLFRKEGQNVTLSCEQNLNHDAMYWYRQDPGQGLRLIYYSQIVNDFQKGDIAEGYSVSREKKESFPLTVTSAQKNPTAFYLCASSRDRELNTEAFFGQGTRLTVV.

This clone turned up a few times. This sequence joins TRBV5-6 and TRBJ1-5; a possible D gene is TRBD1 (5 bases). This CDR3 is built from 18 residues. Trimming removed 1 base from V and 2 bases from J, with 19 bases in between. Per germline, CDR1 SGHDT and CDR2 YYEEEE. The CDR3 bases are TGTGCCAGCAGCTTGTTTGTGTTAGGGGAAGGAGGCAATCAGCCCCAGCATTTT. It codes for CASSLFVLGEGGNQPQHF.

The chain combines TRBV6-4 with TRBJ2-2; 12 bases fit TRBD1. CDR3 length: 18 amino acids. The germline V gene encodes CDR1 MRHNA and CDR2 SNTAGT. V lost 9 bases and J lost 0; bases outside the gene matches: 11. CDR3 amino acids: CARGETGQGATNTGELFF. The CDR3 region has the DNA TGTGCCAGGGGGGAAACGGGACAGGGGGCCACGAACACCGGGGAGCTGTTTTTT.

The rearrangement uses TRBV30 and TRBJ2-7; 8 positions agree with TRBD2. V lost 4 bases to trimming and J lost 3 bases; unmatched junction nucleotides: 5. The CDR3 is 13 amino acids. Germline CDR1 reads GTSNPN; CDR2 reads SVGIG (reference sequence). In nucleotides, the CDR3 is TGTGCCTGGAAAGCGGGGGAGCTCTACGAGCAGTACTTC. Its translation: CAWKAGELYEQYF.

A remark on this clone: One end of the junction does not line up with germline, which may come from a read error. V is TRBV4-2 and J is TRBJ2-5; tentative D call: TRBD2 (5 bases). The CDR3 runs 11 residues. Germline CDR1 is LGHNA and CDR2 is YNFKEQ. The CDR3 reads CASSQDRELHF. The CDR3 DNA is TGTGCCAGCAGCCAAGATCGGGAACTTCACTTC.

This clone has more than one count but fewer than ten. The J gene is TRBJ1-5, the V gene TRBV21-1; the table's D call TRBD1 went unverified against the DNA. TRBV21-1 is shown as a pseudogene. This CDR3 region has 14 residues. CDR3 DNA sequence: TGTGCCAGCAGCAAGCAACAGGGGGAACAGCCCCAGCATTTT. Its translation: CASSKQQGEQPQHF.

The gene calls are TRBV7-9 and TRBJ2-1; weak D call: TRBD1 (6 bases). The CDR3 is 15 amino acids. V lost 5 bases to trimming and J lost 2 bases, with 13 bases between them. Germline V gives CDR1 SEHNR, CDR2 FQNEAQ (reference sequence). The CDR3 DNA reads TGTGCCAGCAGCCCTGGACAGATCACCTACAATGAGCAGTTCTTC. This gives the protein CASSPGQITYNEQFF.

CDR3 DNA: TGTGCCAGCAGCTTAGCCACCTACGAGCAGTACTTC. Its translation is CASSLATYEQYF. This chain joins TRBV7-7 and TRBJ2-7, with unresolved D. This CDR3 comprises 12 residues. V lost 0 bases to trimming and J lost 2 bases, with 2 bases between them. Germline V gene sequence: CDR1 SSHAT, CDR2 FNYEAQ (reference sequence).

The chain carries TRBV18 and TRBJ2-1; perhaps TRBD1 as D (5 bases). Germline V gene data show CDR1 as KGHSH and CDR2 as LQKENI. V was cut by 2 bases and J by 6 bases, with 11 bases left in between. The CDR3 is made up of 14 amino acids. CDR3 nucleotides: TGTGCCAGCTCACCAGGCGACAGCCTCAATGAGCAGTTCTTC. As protein: CASSPGDSLNEQFF.

The chain uses TRBV27 and TRBJ2-1; D uncertain. The germline CDR1 and CDR2 sequences are MNHEY and SMNVEV (reference sequence). This CDR3 region has 12 residues. V was cut by 3 bases and J by 10 bases, with 10 bases left in between. The CDR3 nucleotides are TGTGCCAGCAGTTTTACTCCAAAAGAGCAGTTCTTC. Translating it yields CASSFTPKEQFF.

The rearrangement uses TRBV5-1 and TRBJ1-5; 7 bases line up with TRBD1. CDR3 length equals 14 residues. The V gene's germline CDR1 is SGHRS and CDR2 YFSETQ. After removal of 0 bases from V and 7 bases from J, the junction contained 4 bases not matched to a gene. The CDR3 DNA sequence: TGCGCCAGCAGCTTGGCCTACAGGGGACAGCCCCAGCATTTT. Translating it yields CASSLAYRGQPQHF.

This sequence joins TRBV7-9 and TRBJ2-3; D is perhaps TRBD1 (5 bases). Trimming shortened V by 1 base and J by 9 bases, and 14 bases separated the two germline ends. Germline V gives CDR1 SEHNR, CDR2 FQNEAQ (reference sequence). The CDR3 is 14 residues long. CDR3 DNA sequence: TGTGCCAGCAGCTTAGATTCAATTCAGGGCACGCAGTATTTT. Translated, it gives CASSLDSIQGTQYF.

This chain uses TRBV7-3 with TRBJ1-3; TRBD1 is a possible D gene (5 bases). CDR1 and CDR2 from the germline V gene are SGHTA and FQGTGA. V lost 5 bases to trimming and J lost 0 bases, with 11 bases between them. The CDR3 has 15 amino acids. The CDR3 is CASSPDSNSGNTIYF. CDR3 DNA sequence: TGTGCCAGCAGCCCCGACAGCAACTCTGGAAACACCATATATTTT.